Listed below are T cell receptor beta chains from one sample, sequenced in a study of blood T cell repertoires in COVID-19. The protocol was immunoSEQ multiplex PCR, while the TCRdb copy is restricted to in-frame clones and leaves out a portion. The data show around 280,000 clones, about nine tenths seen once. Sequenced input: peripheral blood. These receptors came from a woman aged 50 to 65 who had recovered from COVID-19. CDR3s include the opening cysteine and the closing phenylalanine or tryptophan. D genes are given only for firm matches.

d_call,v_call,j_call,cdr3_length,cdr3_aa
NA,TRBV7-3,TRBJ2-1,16,CASSTSGIRAYNEQFF
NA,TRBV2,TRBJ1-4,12,CASSQGNGKLFF
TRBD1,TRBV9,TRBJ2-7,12,CASSGQGYEQYF
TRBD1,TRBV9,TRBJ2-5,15,CASSGSGQGEETQYF
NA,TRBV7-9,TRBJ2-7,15,CASSLGHKFSYEQYF
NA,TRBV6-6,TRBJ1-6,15,CASSPRQAQNSPLHF
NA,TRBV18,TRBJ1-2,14,CASSPMRDSYGYTF
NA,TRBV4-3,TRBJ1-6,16,CASSQDRRFYNSPLHF
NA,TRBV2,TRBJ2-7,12,CASSVAGEGQYF
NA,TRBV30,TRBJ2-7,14,CAWRWGVMESEQYF
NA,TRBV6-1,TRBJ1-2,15,CASSEALGKNYGYTF
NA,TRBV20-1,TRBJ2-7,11,CSTLVSYEQYF
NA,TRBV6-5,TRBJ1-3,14,CASSYSGAGNTIYF
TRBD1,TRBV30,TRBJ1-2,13,CAGERTGSYGYTF
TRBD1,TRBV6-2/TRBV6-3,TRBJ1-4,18,CASSYSGQGRSTNEKLFF
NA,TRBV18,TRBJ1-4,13,CASSPGRNEKLFF
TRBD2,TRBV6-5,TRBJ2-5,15,CASRGLAGGQETQYF
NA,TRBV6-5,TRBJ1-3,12,CASNFRGETIYF
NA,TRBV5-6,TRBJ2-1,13,CASSPGTYNEQFF
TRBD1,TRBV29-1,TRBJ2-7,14,CSVEDRARGYEQYF
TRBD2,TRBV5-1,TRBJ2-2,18,CASSLLPAGGPNTGELFF
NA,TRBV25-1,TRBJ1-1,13,CASKSVLNTEAFF
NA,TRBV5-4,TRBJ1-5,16,CASSLGGRGSNQPQHF
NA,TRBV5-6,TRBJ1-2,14,CASSLEAAGGGYTF
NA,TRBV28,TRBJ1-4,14,CASSGAGTNEKLFF
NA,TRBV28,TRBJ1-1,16,CASRLRGGFRNTEAFF